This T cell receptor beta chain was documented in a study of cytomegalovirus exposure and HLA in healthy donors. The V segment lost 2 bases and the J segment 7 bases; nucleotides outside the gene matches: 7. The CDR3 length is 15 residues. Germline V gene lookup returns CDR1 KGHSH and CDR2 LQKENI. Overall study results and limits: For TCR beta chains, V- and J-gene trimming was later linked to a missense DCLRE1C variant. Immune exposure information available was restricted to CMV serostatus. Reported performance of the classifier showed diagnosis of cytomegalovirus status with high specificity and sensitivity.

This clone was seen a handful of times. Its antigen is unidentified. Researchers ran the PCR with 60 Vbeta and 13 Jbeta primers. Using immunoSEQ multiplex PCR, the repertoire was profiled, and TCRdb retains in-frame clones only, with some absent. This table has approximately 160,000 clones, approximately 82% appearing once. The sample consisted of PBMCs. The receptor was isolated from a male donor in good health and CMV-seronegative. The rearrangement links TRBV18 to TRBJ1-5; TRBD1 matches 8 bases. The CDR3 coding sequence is TGTGCCAGCTCACCAGAGACAGGGGTGAGGCAGCCCCAGCATTTT. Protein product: CASSPETGVRQPQHF.